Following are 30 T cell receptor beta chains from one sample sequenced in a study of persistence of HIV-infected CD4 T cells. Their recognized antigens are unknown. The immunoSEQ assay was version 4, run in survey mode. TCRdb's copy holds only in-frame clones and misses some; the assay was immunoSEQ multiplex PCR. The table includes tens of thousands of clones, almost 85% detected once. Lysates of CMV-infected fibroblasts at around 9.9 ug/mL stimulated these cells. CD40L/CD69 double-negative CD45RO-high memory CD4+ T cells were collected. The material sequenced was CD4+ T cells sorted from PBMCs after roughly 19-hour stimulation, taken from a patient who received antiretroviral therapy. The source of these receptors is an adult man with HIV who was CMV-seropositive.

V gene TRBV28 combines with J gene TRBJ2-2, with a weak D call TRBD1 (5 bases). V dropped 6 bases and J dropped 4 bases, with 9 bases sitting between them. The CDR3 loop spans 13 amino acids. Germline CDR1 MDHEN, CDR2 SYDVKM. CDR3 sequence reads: CASRIDSTGELFF. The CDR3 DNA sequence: TGTGCCAGCAGGATCGACAGCACCGGGGAGCTGTTTTTT.

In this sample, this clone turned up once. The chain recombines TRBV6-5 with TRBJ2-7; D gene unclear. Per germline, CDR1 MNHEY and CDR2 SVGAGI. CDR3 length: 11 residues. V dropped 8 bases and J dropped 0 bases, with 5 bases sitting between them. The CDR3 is CASYFSYEQYF. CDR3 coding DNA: TGTGCCAGCTATTTCTCCTACGAGCAGTACTTC.

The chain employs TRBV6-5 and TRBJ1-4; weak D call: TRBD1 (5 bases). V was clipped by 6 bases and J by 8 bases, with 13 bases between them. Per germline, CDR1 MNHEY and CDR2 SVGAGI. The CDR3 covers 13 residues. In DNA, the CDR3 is TGTGCCAGCAGCTTCCAGGGTGGAGAAAAACTGTTTTTT. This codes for CASSFQGGEKLFF.

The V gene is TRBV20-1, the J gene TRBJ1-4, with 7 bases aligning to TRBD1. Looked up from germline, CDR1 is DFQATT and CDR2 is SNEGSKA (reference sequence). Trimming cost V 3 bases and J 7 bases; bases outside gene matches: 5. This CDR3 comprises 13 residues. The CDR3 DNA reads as TGCAGTGCTAGTATCACAGGGGCTGAAAAACTGTTTTTT. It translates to CSASITGAEKLFF.

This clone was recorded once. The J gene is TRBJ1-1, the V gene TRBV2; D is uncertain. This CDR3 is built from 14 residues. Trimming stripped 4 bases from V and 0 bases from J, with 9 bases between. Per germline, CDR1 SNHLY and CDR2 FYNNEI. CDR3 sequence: CASSVGEVNTEAFF. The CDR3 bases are TGTGCCAGCAGTGTTGGGGAGGTGAACACTGAAGCTTTCTTT.

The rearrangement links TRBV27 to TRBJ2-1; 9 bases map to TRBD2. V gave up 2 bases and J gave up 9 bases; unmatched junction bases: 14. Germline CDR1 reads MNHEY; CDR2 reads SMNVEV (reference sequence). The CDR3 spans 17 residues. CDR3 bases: TGTGCCAGCAGTTTAAGGCTAGCGGGGTATGGTCCGGTTGAGCAGTTCTTC. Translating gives CASSLRLAGYGPVEQFF.

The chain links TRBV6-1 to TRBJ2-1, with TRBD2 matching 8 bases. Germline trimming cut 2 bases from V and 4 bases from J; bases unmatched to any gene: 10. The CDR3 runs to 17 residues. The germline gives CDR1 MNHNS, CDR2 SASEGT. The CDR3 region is CASSETFAGGGYNEQFF. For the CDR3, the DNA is TGTGCCAGCAGTGAAACATTTGCGGGGGGAGGTTACAATGAGCAGTTCTTC.

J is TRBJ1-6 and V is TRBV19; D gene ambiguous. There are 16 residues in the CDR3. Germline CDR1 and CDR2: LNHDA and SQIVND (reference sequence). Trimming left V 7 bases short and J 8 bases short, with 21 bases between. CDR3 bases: TGTGCCAGTACTCCCCTCTGGAGTGGGGTGGATTCACCCCTCCACTTT. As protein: CASTPLWSGVDSPLHF.

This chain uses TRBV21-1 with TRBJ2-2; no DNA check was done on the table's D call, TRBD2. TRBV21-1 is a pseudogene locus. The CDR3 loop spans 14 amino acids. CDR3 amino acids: CASSSSNRTGELFF. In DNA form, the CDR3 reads TGTGCCAGCAGTAGTTCCAACCGCACCGGGGAGCTGTTTTTT.

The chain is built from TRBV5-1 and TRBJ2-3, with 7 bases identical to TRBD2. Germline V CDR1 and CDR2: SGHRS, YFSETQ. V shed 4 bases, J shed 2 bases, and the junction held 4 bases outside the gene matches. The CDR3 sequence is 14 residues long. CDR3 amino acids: CASSGGGSTDTQYF. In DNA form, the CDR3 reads TGCGCCAGCAGCGGGGGAGGGTCCACAGATACGCAGTATTTT.

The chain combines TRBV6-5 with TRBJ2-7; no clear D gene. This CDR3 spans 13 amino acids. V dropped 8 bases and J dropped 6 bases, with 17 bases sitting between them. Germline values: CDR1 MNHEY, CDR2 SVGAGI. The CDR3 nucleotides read TGTGCCAGCGGCTTGGGGAACAGAGGCGAGCAGTACTTC. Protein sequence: CASGLGNRGEQYF.

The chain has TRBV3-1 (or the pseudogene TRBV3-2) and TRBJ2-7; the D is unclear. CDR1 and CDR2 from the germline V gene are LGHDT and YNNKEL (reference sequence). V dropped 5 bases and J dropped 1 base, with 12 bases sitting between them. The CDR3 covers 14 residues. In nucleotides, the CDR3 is TGTGCCAGCAGCAAACCACCTCATTCCTACGAGCAGTACTTC. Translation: CASSKPPHSYEQYF.

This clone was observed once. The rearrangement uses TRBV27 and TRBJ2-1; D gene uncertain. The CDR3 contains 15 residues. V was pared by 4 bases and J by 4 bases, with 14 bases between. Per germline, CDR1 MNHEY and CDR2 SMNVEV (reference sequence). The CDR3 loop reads CASSSPNGPYNEQFF. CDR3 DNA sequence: TGTGCCAGCAGTTCTCCCAACGGGCCATACAATGAGCAGTTCTTC.

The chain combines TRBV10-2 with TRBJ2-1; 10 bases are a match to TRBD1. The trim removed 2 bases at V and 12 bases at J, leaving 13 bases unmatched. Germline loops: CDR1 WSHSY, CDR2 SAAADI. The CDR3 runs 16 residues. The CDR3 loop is CASSETLTGGPPGQFF. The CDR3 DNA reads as TGCGCCAGCAGTGAGACCCTGACAGGGGGCCCTCCGGGGCAGTTCTTC.

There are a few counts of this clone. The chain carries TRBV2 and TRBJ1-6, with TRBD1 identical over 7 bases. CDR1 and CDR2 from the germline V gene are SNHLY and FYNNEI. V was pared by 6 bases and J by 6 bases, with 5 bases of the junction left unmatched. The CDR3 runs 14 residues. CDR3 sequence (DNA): TGTGCCAGCAGCCAGGGACAGCCTAATTCACCCCTCCACTTT. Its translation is CASSQGQPNSPLHF.

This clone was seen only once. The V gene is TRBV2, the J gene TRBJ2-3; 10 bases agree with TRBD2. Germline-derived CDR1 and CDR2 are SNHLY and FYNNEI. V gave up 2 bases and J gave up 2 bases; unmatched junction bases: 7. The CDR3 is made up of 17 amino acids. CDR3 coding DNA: TGTGCCAGCAGTGAACCGAGAGCGGGGGGGGCCACAGATACGCAGTATTTT. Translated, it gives CASSEPRAGGATDTQYF.

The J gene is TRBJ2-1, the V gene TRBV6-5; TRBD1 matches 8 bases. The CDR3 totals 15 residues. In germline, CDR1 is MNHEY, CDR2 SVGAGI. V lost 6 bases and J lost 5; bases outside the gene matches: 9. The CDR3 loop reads CASRSPGQADNEQFF. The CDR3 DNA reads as TGTGCCAGCAGATCACCGGGACAGGCGGACAATGAGCAGTTCTTC.

The CDR3 bases are TGTGCCAGTAGGGTGGGGCAGGCGAGCACTGAAGCTTTCTTT. This sequence encodes CASRVGQASTEAFF. The J gene is TRBJ1-1, the V gene TRBV19, with D tentatively TRBD1 (5 bases). CDR3 length equals 14 residues. Germline V gene sequence: CDR1 LNHDA, CDR2 SQIVND (reference sequence). The ends were cut back, 6 bases at V and 4 bases at J, with 15 bases in the middle.

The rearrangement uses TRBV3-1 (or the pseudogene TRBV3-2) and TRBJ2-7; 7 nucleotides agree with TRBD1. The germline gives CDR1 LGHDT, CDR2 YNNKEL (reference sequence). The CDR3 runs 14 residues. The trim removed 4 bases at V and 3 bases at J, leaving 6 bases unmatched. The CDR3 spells CASSLRDRDYEQYF. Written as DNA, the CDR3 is TGTGCCAGCAGCCTTCGGGACAGAGACTACGAGCAGTACTTC.

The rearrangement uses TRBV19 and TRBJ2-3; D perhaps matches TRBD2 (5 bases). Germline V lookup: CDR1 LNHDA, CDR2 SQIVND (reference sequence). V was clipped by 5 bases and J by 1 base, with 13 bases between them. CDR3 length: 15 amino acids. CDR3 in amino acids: CASSPMISGTDTQYF. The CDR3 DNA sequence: TGTGCCAGTAGTCCTATGATTAGCGGCACAGATACGCAGTATTTT.

CDR3 loop: CASTNRWQPQHF. In DNA, the CDR3 is TGTGCCAGCACCAATCGCTGGCAGCCCCAGCATTTT. V gene TRBV6-5 combines with J gene TRBJ1-5; no clear D gene. The CDR3 runs to 12 residues. CDR1 is MNHEY and CDR2 is SVGAGI in the germline V gene. The ends were cut back, 7 bases at V and 7 bases at J, with 11 bases in the middle.

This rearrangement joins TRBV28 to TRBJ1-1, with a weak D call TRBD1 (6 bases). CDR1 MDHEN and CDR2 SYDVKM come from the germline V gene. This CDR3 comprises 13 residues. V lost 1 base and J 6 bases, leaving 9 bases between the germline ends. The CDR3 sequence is CASSLYRAPEAFF. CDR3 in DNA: TGTGCCAGCAGTTTATACAGGGCGCCTGAAGCTTTCTTT.

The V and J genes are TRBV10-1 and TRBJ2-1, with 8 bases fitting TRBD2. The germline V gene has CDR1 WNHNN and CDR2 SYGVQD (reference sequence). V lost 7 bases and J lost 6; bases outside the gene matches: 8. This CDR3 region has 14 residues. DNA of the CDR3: TGCGCCAGCACCTCAGGGACTAGTTCCAATGAGCAGTTCTTC. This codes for CASTSGTSSNEQFF.

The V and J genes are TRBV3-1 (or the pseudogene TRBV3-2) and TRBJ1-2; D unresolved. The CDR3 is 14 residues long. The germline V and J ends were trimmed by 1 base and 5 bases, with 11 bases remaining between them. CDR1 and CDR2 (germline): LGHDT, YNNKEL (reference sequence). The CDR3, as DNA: TGTGCCAGCAGCCAAGGCCCGAGCGGGTATGGCTACACCTTC. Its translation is CASSQGPSGYGYTF.

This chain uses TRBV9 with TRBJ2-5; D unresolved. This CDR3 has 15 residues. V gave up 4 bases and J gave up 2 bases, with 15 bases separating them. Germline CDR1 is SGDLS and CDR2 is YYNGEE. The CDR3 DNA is TGTGCCAGCAGCCTGCTTGGCGGTAGACAAGAGACCCAGTACTTC. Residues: CASSLLGGRQETQYF.

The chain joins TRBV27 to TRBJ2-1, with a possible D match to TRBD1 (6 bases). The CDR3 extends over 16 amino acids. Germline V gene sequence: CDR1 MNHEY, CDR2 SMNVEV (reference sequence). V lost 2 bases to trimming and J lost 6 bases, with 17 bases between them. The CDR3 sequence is CASSLTTGRKGNEQFF. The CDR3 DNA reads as TGTGCCAGCAGTTTAACGACAGGCCGAAAGGGCAATGAGCAGTTCTTC.

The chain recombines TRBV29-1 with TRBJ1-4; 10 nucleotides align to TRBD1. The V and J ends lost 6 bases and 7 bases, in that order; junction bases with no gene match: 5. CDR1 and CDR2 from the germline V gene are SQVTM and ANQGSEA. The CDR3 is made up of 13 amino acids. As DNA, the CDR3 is TGCAGCGTAAAGGGACAGGGGTTTGAAAAACTGTTTTTT. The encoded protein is CSVKGQGFEKLFF.

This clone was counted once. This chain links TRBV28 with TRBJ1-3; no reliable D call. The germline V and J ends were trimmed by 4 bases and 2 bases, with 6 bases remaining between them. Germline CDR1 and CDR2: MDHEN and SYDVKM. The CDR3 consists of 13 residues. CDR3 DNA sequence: TGTGCCAGCAGTTATCCCACTGGAAACACCATATATTTT. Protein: CASSYPTGNTIYF.

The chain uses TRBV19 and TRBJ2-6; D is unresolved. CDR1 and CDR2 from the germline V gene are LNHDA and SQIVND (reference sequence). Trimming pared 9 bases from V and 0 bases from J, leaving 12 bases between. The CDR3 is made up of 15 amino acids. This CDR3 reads CASLRRSSGANVLTF. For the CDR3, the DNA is TGTGCCAGCCTTAGACGTAGCTCTGGGGCCAACGTCCTGACTTTC.

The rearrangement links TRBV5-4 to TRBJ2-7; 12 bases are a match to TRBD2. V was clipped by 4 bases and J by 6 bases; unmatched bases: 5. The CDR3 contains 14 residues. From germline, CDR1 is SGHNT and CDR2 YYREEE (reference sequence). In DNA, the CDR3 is TGTGCCAGCAGCATCTCTAGCGGGGGGGTCGAGCAGTACTTC. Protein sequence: CASSISSGGVEQYF.